This TCR beta chain was captured by sequencing in a study of post-analysis software for immune sequencing data. Study-level background: Relapsing-remitting, secondary progressive and progressive-relapsing multiple sclerosis were all included among the disease courses. Study results and limitations: Under F measure analysis, samples from one preparation batch co-clustered strongly. Normalized Chao1 diversity was significantly lower in multiple sclerosis patients than in controls.

The TCR beta cDNA libraries contained unique molecular identifiers. Starting from approximately 1 to 10 million T cells, the study yielded about 500,000 cDNA molecules. TCRdb fed the PCR reads into MiXCR, producing one record per CDR3 protein. The sample has roughly 870,000 distinct CDR3 sequences; 53% are singletons. About this clonotype: Its antigen is still unknown.

Sequencing used blood. The receptor was derived from a girl aged 10 to 17 with multiple sclerosis.

The CDR3 coding sequence is TGTGCCAGCAGCCATCTAGGAACTAGCGGACAAGAGACCCAGTACTTC. It translates to CASSHLGTSGQETQYF. This chain uses TRBV6-5 with TRBJ2-5; 8 nucleotides agree with TRBD2. CDR3 length equals 16 residues. Germline trimming cut 6 bases from V and 2 bases from J; bases unmatched to any gene: 11. Germline CDR1 MNHEY, CDR2 SVGAGI.